Listed below are T cell receptor beta chains from one sample, sequenced in a study of shared clonotypes between healthy human individuals. The table came from immunoSEQ multiplex PCR; TCRdb's copy has only in-frame clones and leaves some out. The repertoire has approximately 980,000 clones, 76% of them found once; the top ten carry approximately 1.5%. Sequencing input: memory CD4+ T cells sorted from blood. Receptor source: a man aged 18 to 35 in good health. CDR3s leave out the opening cysteine and the closing phenylalanine or tryptophan. Some rows have no size entry. The others give once, few or many, or a class for an expanded clone.

v_call,clone_size,j_call,cdr3_aa
TRBV4-1,-,TRBJ1-1,ASSPGPGTADTEAF
TRBV5-8,few,TRBJ1-1,ASSLEGTGEAF
TRBV4-1,-,TRBJ1-1,ASTTDRLGEAF
TRBV6-1,-,TRBJ1-5,ASSEGQSSNQPQH
TRBV7-6,few,TRBJ1-3,ASSLGNSGNTIY
TRBV5-4,-,TRBJ2-7,ASSLDPFEQY
TRBV5-4,-,TRBJ2-2,ASSFGGVNTGELF
TRBV6-1,-,TRBJ2-7,ASSADPGLKASEQY
TRBV30,-,TRBJ2-7,AWVRGPYEQY
TRBV5-4,-,TRBJ2-5,ASSSQGRQETQY
TRBV6-6,-,TRBJ1-1,ASHPAGNTEAF
TRBV5-4,-,TRBJ2-5,ASNDRAPGETQY
TRBV5-1,-,TRBJ2-7,ASSPNPGQPAYEQY
TRBV11-3,-,TRBJ2-1,ASSPSQSPYNEQF
TRBV10-2,-,TRBJ1-2,ASSEPGGGYT
TRBV28,once,TRBJ2-5,ASSFRGAGVQETQY
TRBV21-1,-,TRBJ2-1,ASTQRGVNSYNEQF
TRBV10-3,-,TRBJ2-3,AISESGDTQY
TRBV10-1,-,TRBJ2-5,ASTRTASQETQY
TRBV2,-,TRBJ2-2,ASTEAQPEAGGELF
TRBV6-5,-,TRBJ2-1,ASSLAGGQYNEQF
TRBV5-4,-,TRBJ2-3,ASSVRLEMGTDTQY
TRBV5-1,-,TRBJ2-7,ASSPLAGGGNEQY
TRBV6-6,-,TRBJ1-2,ASRAGGSLDGYT
TRBV2,-,TRBJ1-2,ASRKDDSAGYT
TRBV19,-,TRBJ2-1,ASSVRDSYNEQF
TRBV7-7,-,TRBJ2-5,ASSSGLQETQY
TRBV11-2,-,TRBJ2-1,ASARGGLLAAYNEQF
TRBV7-8,-,TRBJ1-2,ASSFAGTGGVLNGYT
TRBV7-2,-,TRBJ2-3,ASSLTTSGLRKADTQY
TRBV5-4,-,TRBJ2-5,ASSSRLGQGQETQY
TRBV9,-,TRBJ2-2,ASSVGGANTGELF
TRBV29-1,-,TRBJ2-5,SVGPGTQY